This T cell receptor beta chain is from a study of a mutant IDH1 vaccine in newly diagnosed glioma. For the study at large: Vaccination was launched 4-6 weeks after radiotherapy alone, or with temozolomide cycles.

Profiling relied on immunoSEQ multiplex PCR, and the TCRdb table lists in-frame clones only, not all of them. The data show more than 55,000 clones, about 80% seen once. Noted time point: week 11, during vaccination. Each vaccine dose was 300 ug of mutant IDH1 20-mer peptide, with topical imiquimod. A word on this clone: Its cognate antigen is unknown.

V was trimmed by 6 bases and J by 0 bases, leaving 17 bases between them. The CDR3 sequence is 17 residues long. The germline gives CDR1 MNHEY, CDR2 SMNVEV (reference sequence). The V and J genes are TRBV27 and TRBJ2-2; D assignment may be TRBD1 or TRBD2 (5 bases each). The receptor was isolated from a young man with glioma. Material: PBMCs, obtained from a glioma patient whose treatment included an IDH1 peptide vaccine. The CDR3 reads CASRQLGATANTGELFF. The CDR3 bases are TGTGCCAGCAGACAGCTCGGGGCGACTGCGAACACCGGGGAGCTGTTTTTT.